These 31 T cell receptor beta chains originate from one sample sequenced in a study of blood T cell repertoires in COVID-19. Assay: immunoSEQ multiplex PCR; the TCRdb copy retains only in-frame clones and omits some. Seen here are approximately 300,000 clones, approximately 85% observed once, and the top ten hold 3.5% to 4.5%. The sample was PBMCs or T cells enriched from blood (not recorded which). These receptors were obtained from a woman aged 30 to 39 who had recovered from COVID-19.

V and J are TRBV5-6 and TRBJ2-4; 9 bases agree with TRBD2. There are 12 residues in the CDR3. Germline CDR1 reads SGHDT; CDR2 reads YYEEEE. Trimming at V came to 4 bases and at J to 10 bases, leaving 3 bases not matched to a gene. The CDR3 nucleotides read TGTGCCAGCAGCGCGACTAGCGGAATTCAGTACTTC. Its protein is CASSATSGIQYF.

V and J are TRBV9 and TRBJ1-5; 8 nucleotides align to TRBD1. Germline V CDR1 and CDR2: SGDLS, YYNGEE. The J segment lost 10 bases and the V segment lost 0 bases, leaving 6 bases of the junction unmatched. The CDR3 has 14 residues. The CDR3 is CASSVGDRLAPQHF. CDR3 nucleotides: TGTGCCAGCAGCGTAGGGGACAGGTTAGCTCCCCAGCATTTT.

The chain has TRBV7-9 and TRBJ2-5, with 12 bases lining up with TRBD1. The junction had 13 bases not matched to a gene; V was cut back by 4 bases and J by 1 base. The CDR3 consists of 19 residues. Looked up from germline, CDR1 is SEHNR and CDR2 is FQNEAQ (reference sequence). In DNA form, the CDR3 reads TGTGCCAGCAGCTGGGACAGGGGGCGATACAAAGGACCCCAAGAGACCCAGTACTTC. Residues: CASSWDRGRYKGPQETQYF.

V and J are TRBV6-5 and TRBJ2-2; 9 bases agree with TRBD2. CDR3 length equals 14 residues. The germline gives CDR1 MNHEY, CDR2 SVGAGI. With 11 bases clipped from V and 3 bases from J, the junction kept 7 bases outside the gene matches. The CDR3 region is CAGGGLADTGELFF. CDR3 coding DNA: TGTGCCGGGGGGGGACTAGCAGACACCGGGGAGCTGTTTTTT.

This CDR3 reads CASSSVAGGTDTQYF. CDR3 DNA sequence: TGTGCCAGCAGCTCGGTGGCAGGCGGCACAGATACGCAGTATTTT. The gene calls are TRBV7-9 and TRBJ2-3, with D unresolved. V lost 4 bases to trimming and J lost 1 base, with 12 bases between them. In germline, CDR1 is SEHNR, CDR2 FQNEAQ (reference sequence). The CDR3 has 15 amino acids.

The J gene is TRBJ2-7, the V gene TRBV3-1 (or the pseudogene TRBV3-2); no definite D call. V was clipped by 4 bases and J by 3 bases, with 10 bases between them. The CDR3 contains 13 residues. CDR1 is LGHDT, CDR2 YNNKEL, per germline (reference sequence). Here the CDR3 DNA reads TGTGCCAGCAGCCGCCGAACTTTCTACGAGCAGTACTTC. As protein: CASSRRTFYEQYF.

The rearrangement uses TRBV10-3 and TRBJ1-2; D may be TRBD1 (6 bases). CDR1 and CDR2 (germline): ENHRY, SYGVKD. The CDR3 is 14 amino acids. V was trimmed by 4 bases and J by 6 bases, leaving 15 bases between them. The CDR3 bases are TGTGCCATCAGTGGACGGACAGCTTTAGATGGCTACACCTTC. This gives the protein CAISGRTALDGYTF.

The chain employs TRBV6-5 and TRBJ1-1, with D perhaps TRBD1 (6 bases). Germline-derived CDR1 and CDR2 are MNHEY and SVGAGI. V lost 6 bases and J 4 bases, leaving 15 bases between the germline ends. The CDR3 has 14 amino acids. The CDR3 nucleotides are TGTGCCAGCAGCAGAAACAGGGTGCTCACTGAAGCTTTCTTT. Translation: CASSRNRVLTEAFF.

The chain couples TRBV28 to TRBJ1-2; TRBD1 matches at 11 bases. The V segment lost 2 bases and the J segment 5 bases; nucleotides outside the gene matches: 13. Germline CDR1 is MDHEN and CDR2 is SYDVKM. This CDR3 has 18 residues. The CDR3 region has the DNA TGTGCCAGCAGTTTAATCAACGGGGACAGGGGGGGAAAGTATGGCTACACCTTC. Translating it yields CASSLINGDRGGKYGYTF.

CDR3 region: CASNARQGGMGQPQHF. As DNA, the CDR3 is TGTGCCAGCAACGCGCGACAGGGGGGGATGGGTCAGCCCCAGCATTTT. This chain links TRBV28 with TRBJ1-5; 9 bases agree with TRBD1. Germline V gives CDR1 MDHEN, CDR2 SYDVKM. This CDR3 has 16 amino acids. V dropped 7 bases and J dropped 6; count of bases not matched to a gene: 13.

In DNA, the CDR3 is TGTGCCAGCAGCTTAAACGGCGGAATTAATGAAAAACTGTTTTTT. It codes for CASSLNGGINEKLFF. The chain couples TRBV7-2 to TRBJ1-4; no reliable D call. The germline V gene encodes CDR1 SGHTA and CDR2 FQGNSA. Trimming pared 2 bases from V and 4 bases from J, leaving 11 bases between. This CDR3 is 15 amino acids long.

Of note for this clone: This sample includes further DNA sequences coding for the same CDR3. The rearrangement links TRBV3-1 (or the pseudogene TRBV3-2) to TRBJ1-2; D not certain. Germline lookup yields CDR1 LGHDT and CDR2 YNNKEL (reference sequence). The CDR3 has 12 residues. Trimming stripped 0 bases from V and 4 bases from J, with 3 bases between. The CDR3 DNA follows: TGTGCCAGCAGCCAAGACTCCTATGGCTACACCTTC. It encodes CASSQDSYGYTF.

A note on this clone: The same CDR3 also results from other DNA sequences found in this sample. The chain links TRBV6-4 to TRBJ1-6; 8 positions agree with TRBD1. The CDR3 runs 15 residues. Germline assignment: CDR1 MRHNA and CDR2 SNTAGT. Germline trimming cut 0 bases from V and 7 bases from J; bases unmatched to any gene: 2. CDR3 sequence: CASSDSTGGNSPLHF. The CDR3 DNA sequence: TGTGCCAGCAGTGACTCTACAGGGGGAAATTCACCCCTCCACTTT.

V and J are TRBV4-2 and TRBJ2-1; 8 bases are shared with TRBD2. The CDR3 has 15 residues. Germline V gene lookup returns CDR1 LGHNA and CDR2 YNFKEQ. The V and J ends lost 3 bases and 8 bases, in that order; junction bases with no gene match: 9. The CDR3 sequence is CASSHTSGPGDEQFF. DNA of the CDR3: TGTGCCAGCAGCCACACTAGCGGCCCCGGAGATGAGCAGTTCTTC.

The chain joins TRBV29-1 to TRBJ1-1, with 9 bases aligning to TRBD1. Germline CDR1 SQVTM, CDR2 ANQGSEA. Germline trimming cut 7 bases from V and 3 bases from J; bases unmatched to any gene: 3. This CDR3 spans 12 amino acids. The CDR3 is CSAGDRDTEAFF. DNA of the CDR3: TGCAGCGCTGGGGACAGGGACACTGAAGCTTTCTTT.

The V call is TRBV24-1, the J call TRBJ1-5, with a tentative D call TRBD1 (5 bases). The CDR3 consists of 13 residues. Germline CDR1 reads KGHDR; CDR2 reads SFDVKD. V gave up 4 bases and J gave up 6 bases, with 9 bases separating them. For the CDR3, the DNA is TGTGCCACCAGTGAGGATAGGGGTCAGCCCCAGCATTTT. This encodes CATSEDRGQPQHF.

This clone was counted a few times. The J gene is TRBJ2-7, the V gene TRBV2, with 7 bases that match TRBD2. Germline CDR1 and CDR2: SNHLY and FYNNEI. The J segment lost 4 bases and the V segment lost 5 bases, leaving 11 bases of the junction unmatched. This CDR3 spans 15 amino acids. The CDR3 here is CASSILGGSGYEQYF. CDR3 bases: TGTGCCAGCAGTATCCTTGGCGGGAGTGGGTACGAGCAGTACTTC. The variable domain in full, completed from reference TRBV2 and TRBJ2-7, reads EPEVTQTPSHQVTQMGQEVILRCVPISNHLYFYWYRQILGQKVEFLVSFYNNEISEKSEIFDDQFSVERPDGSNFTLKIRSTKLEDSAMYFCASSILGGSGYEQYFGPGTRLTVT.

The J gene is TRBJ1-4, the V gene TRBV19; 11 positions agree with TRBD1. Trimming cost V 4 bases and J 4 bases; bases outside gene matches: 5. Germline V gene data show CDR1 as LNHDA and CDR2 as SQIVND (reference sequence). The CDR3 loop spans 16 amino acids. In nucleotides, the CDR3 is TGTGCCAGTAGTAGAGTCGGGACAGGGGGTAATGAAAAACTGTTTTTT. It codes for CASSRVGTGGNEKLFF.

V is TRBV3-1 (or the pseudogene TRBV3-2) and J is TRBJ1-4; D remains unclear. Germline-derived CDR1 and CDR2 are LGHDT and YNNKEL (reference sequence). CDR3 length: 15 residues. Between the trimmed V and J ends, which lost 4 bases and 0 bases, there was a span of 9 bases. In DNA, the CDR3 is TGTGCCAGCAGCCTTAACGGTGCAACTAATGAAAAACTGTTTTTT. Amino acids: CASSLNGATNEKLFF.

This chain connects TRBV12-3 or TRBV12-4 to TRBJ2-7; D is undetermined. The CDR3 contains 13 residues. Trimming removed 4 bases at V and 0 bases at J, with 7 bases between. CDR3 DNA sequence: TGTGCCAGCAGTTACTCCCACTCCTACGAGCAGTACTTC. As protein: CASSYSHSYEQYF.

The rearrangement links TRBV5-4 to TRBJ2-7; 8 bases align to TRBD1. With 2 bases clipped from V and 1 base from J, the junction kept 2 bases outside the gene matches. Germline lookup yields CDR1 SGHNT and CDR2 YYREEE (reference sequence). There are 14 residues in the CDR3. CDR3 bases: TGTGCCAGCAGCTTCGGGACAGGTTCCTACGAGCAGTACTTC. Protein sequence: CASSFGTGSYEQYF.

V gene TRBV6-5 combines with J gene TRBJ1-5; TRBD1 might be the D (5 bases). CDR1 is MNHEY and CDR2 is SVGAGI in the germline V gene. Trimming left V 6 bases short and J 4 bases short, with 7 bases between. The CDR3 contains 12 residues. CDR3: CASRTANQPQHF. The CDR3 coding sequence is TGTGCCAGCAGGACAGCTAATCAGCCCCAGCATTTT.

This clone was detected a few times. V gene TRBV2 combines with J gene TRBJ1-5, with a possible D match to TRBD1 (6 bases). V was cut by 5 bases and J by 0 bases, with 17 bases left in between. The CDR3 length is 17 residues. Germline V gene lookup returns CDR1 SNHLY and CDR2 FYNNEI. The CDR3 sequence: CASSPRDTKYSNQPQHF. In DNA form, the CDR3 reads TGTGCCAGCAGTCCTCGGGACACCAAGTATAGCAATCAGCCCCAGCATTTT.

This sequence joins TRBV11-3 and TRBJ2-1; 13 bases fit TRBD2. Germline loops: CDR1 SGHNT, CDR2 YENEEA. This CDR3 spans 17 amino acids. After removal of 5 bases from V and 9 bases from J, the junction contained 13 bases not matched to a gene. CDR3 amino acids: CASSPNIGTSGILEQFF. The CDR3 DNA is TGTGCCAGCAGCCCGAACATTGGGACTAGCGGGATCCTTGAGCAGTTCTTC.

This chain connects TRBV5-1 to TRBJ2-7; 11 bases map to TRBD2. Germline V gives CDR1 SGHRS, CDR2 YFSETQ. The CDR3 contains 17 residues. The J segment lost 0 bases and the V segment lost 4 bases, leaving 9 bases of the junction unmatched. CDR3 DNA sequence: TGCGCCAGCAGCAGATGGACTAGCGGGTCTAGCTCCTACGAGCAGTACTTC. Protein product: CASSRWTSGSSSYEQYF.

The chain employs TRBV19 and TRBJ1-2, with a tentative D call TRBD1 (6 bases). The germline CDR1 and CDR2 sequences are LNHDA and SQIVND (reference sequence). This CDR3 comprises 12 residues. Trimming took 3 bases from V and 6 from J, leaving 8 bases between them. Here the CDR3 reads CASSMDRDGYTF. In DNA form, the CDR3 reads TGTGCCAGTAGTATGGACAGAGATGGCTACACCTTC.

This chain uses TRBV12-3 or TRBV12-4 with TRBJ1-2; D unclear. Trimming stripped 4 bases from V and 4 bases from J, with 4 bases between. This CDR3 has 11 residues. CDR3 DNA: TGTGCCAGCAGTTCAGGCTATGGCTACACCTTC. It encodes CASSSGYGYTF.

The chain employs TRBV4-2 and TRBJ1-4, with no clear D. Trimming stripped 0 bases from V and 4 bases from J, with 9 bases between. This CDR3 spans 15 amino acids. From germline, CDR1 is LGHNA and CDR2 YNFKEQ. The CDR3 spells CASSQDLQYNEKLFF. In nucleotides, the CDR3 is TGTGCCAGCAGCCAAGATCTACAGTATAATGAAAAACTGTTTTTT.

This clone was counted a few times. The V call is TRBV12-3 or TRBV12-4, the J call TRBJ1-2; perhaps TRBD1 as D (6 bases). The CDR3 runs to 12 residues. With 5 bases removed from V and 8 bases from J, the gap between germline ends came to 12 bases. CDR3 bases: TGTGCCAGCAGTATGCCAGGGGAAGGCTACACCTTC. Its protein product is CASSMPGEGYTF.

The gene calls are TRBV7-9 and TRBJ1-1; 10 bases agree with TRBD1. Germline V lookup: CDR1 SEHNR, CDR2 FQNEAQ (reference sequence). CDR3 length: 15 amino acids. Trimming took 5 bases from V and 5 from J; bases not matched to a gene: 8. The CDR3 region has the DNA TGTGCCAGCAGCGCTGGGGACAGGGGATGGACTGAAGCTTTCTTT. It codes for CASSAGDRGWTEAFF.

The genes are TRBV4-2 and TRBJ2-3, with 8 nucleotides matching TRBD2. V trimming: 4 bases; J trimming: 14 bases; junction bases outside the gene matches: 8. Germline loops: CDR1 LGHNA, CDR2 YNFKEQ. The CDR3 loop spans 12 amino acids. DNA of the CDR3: TGTGCCAGCAGCCGGGACGGGGGGGCGCGGTATTTT. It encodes CASSRDGGARYF.